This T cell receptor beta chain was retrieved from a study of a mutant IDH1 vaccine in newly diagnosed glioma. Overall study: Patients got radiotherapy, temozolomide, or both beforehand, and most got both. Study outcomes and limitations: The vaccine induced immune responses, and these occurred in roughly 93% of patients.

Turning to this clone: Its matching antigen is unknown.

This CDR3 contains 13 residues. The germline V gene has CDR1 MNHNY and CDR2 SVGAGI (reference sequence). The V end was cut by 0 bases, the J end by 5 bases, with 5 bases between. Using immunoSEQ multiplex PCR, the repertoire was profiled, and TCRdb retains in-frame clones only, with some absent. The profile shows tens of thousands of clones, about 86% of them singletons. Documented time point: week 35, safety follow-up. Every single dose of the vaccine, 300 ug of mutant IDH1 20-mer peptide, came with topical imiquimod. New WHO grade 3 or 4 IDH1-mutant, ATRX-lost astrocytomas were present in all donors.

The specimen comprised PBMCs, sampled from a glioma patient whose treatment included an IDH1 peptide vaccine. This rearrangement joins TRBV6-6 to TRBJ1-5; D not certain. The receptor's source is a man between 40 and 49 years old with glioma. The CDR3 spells CASSYSPHQPQHF. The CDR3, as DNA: TGTGCCAGCAGTTACTCTCCCCATCAGCCCCAGCATTTT.